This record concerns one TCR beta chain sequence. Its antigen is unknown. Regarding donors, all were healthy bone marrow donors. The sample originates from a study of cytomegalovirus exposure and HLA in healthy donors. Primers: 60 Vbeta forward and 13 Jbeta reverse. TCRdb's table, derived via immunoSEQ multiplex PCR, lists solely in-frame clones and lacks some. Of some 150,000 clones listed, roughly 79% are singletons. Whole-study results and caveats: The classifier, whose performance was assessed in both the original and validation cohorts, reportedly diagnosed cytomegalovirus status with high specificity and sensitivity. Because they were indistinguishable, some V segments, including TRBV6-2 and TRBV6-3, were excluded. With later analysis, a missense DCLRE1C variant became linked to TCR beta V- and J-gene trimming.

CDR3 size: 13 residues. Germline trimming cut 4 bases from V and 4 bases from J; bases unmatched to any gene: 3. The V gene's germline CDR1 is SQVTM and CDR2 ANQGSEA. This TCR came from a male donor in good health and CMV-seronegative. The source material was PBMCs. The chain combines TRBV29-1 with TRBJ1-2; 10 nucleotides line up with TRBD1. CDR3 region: CSVVGQGIYGYTF. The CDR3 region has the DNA TGCAGCGTTGTGGGACAGGGGATCTATGGCTACACCTTC.